The following is a T cell receptor (beta chain) sequence with its context. The antigen is undetermined. The J segment lost 5 bases and the V segment lost 4 bases, leaving 16 bases of the junction unmatched. The germline V gene encodes CDR1 SGHDT and CDR2 YYEEEE. The CDR3 consists of 18 residues. The sample is drawn from a study of cytotoxic CD8 clonotypes in ibrutinib-treated CLL. The wider study: Response samples were taken after a median around 11 months of treatment, range 6 to 36.

Target depth was 1 in 200,000 to 1 in 1 million T cells, about 10x per clonotype. Produced via immunoSEQ multiplex PCR; TCRdb's table is partial and in-frame only. This table has more than 300,000 clones, around four fifths appearing once. Notes on the study in general: Higher circulating CD8+ T-cell counts strongly accompanied higher baseline clonality, above age-matched healthy donors. Clonality went higher at ibrutinib response and then dropped back toward baseline at progression.

This clonotype originated in a human donor with chronic lymphocytic leukemia. The V and J genes are TRBV5-6 and TRBJ2-5, with 11 bases aligning to TRBD2. The specimen comprised PBMCs, sampled before ibrutinib treatment. The CDR3 bases are TGTGCCAGCAGCGAAAAACTAGCGGGAGTTGTATTCGCTGAGACCCAGTACTTC. Amino acid sequence: CASSEKLAGVVFAETQYF.